One sample yielded the 22 T cell receptor beta chains listed below, sequenced in a study of shared clonotypes between healthy human individuals. The assay was immunoSEQ multiplex PCR, and TCRdb's table has in-frame clones only and misses some. The sample comprises over 2,000,000 clones, about 94% of which are singletons, and around 1.7% rests with the top ten. CD45RO-negative cells were positively selected for CCR7, leaving out terminally differentiated effector memory CD45RA+ cells. The specimen was naive CD8+ T cells from PBMCs. The receptors originated from a man younger than 35 in good health. Some clones in this sample may be carry-over from other donors' samples.

The V gene is TRBV7-9, the J gene TRBJ1-3, with 8 bases lining up with TRBD1. The V and J ends lost 10 bases and 2 bases, in that order; junction bases with no gene match: 22. The germline V gene encodes CDR1 SEHNR and CDR2 FQNEAQ (reference sequence). The CDR3 extends over 19 amino acids. CDR3 loop: CATHPAGTGVNSPGNTIYF. As DNA, the CDR3 is TGTGCCACCCATCCTGCCGGGACAGGAGTAAATTCGCCTGGAAACACCATATATTTT.

This clone was found many times. A read error may account for a junction end that differs from germline. The genes are TRBV7-9 and TRBJ1-2; 7 bases agree with TRBD1. This CDR3 contains 13 residues. Germline V CDR1 and CDR2: SEHNR, FQNEAQ (reference sequence). The CDR3 nucleotides are TGTGCCAGCAGTTACCGACAGGGAGAGGGCCACGCCTTC. Residues: CASSYRQGEGHAF.

Here the CDR3 DNA reads TGCAGCGTCAGGTCACATCGGGGCTACGAGCAGTACTTC. As protein: CSVRSHRGYEQYF. The chain has TRBV29-1 and TRBJ2-7, with D tentatively TRBD2 (5 bases). CDR1 is SQVTM, CDR2 ANQGSEA, per germline. Trimming removed 6 bases from V and 3 bases from J, with 15 bases in between. The CDR3 spans 13 residues.

V is TRBV29-1 and J is TRBJ1-1; D is uncertain. Trimming removed 4 bases from V and 5 bases from J, with 14 bases in between. CDR1 and CDR2 from the germline V gene are SQVTM and ANQGSEA. The CDR3 loop spans 13 amino acids. The CDR3 sequence is CSVARTRGTEAFF. CDR3 coding DNA: TGCAGCGTTGCCCGGACGCGGGGAACTGAAGCTTTCTTT.

This chain links TRBV6-5 with TRBJ1-1; possibly TRBD1 for D (6 bases). The CDR3 has 14 amino acids. CDR1 is MNHEY, CDR2 SVGAGI, per germline. Deletions cut 5 bases from V and 4 bases from J, with 14 bases between. The DNA of the CDR3 is TGTGCCAGCAGTCACGGACAGCGAAGCACTGAAGCTTTCTTT. It is translated as CASSHGQRSTEAFF.

The rearrangement joins TRBV28 to TRBJ2-7; D possibly corresponds to TRBD2 (6 bases). There are 15 residues in the CDR3. The V end was cut by 4 bases, the J end by 1 base, with 14 bases between. CDR1 and CDR2 from the germline V gene are MDHEN and SYDVKM. In DNA, the CDR3 is TGTGCCAGCAGTTCCCGTGGAGGGCTGTCCTACGAGCAGTACTTC. Translated, it gives CASSSRGGLSYEQYF.

The CDR3 DNA reads as TGTGCCAGCAGCCCCGAACTCTCAGCGGGAGCCACCGGGGAGCTGTTTTTT. Encoded protein: CASSPELSAGATGELFF. The chain carries TRBV9 and TRBJ2-2; 8 positions agree with TRBD2. The germline V gene has CDR1 SGDLS and CDR2 YYNGEE. J gave up 4 bases and V 4 bases, and 12 bases lay outside the gene matches. This CDR3 contains 17 residues.

The chain joins TRBV29-1 to TRBJ2-1; D tentatively reads TRBD1 or TRBD2 (5 bases each). Germline CDR1 is SQVTM and CDR2 is ANQGSEA. The CDR3 covers 17 residues. V was shortened by 0 bases and J by 8 bases, with 23 bases between the two germline ends. The CDR3 nucleotides are TGCAGCGTTGAAGATCTGGGGACGTTCCTTCTTGCCCATGAGCAGTTCTTC. Translation: CSVEDLGTFLLAHEQFF.

The rearrangement links TRBV9 to TRBJ1-2; 10 bases fit TRBD1. Trimming removed 0 bases from V and 6 bases from J; junction bases left unmatched: 2. This CDR3 spans 14 amino acids. The germline CDR1 and CDR2 sequences are SGDLS and YYNGEE. The CDR3 bases are TGTGCCAGCAGCGTAGGGGACAGGGGCCATGGCTACACCTTC. Protein product: CASSVGDRGHGYTF.

In regard to this clone: Other DNA sequences of this sample code for an identical CDR3. The gene calls are TRBV30 and TRBJ1-2, with a tentative D call TRBD1 (5 bases). There are 13 residues in the CDR3. Germline CDR1 and CDR2: GTSNPN and SVGIG (reference sequence). With 0 bases removed from V and 5 bases from J, the gap between germline ends came to 10 bases. In DNA form, the CDR3 reads TGTGCCTGGAGTGTAGGGGTTTCGTATGGCTACACCTTC. Protein: CAWSVGVSYGYTF.

The rearrangement links TRBV13 to TRBJ2-7, with 11 bases matching TRBD1. The CDR3 is 15 residues long. Germline V gene data show CDR1 as PRHDT and CDR2 as FYEKMQ (reference sequence). The ends lost 5 bases at V and 2 bases at J; junction bases unmatched: 5. CDR3 protein: CASSLGQGDPYEQYF. The CDR3 DNA is TGTGCCAGCAGCCTGGGACAGGGGGACCCCTACGAGCAGTACTTC.

This clone was detected a few times. CDR3 in DNA: TGTGCCATCAGTGAGAGTGGGGGGATTGTGACTGAAGCTTTCTTT. It is translated as CAISESGGIVTEAFF. The chain combines TRBV10-3 with TRBJ1-1; weak D call: TRBD1 (5 bases). V dropped 2 bases and J dropped 5 bases, with 15 bases sitting between them. The CDR3 totals 15 residues. Looked up from germline, CDR1 is ENHRY and CDR2 is SYGVKD.

The V gene is TRBV25-1, the J gene TRBJ2-7; the D is unclear. The CDR3 totals 14 residues. Germline V gene data show CDR1 as MGHDK and CDR2 as SYGVNS. V was clipped by 4 bases and J by 6 bases, with 16 bases between them. The DNA of the CDR3 is TGTGCCAGCAGTGTAGTAGGGTCAAATCTCGAGCAGTACTTC. It yields the protein CASSVVGSNLEQYF.

The rearrangement links TRBV29-1 to TRBJ2-6; TRBD1 matches at 8 bases. The ends lost 3 bases at V and 3 bases at J; junction bases unmatched: 4. Germline V CDR1 and CDR2: SQVTM, ANQGSEA. The CDR3 loop spans 15 amino acids. CDR3 in DNA: TGCAGCGTTGACACAGGGGGTTATGGGGCCAACGTCCTGACTTTC. Translation gives CSVDTGGYGANVLTF.

This chain connects TRBV7-9 to TRBJ2-3, with D possibly being TRBD1 or TRBD2 (5 bases each). This CDR3 spans 15 amino acids. In germline, CDR1 is SEHNR, CDR2 FQNEAQ (reference sequence). Trimming removed 5 bases at V and 0 bases at J, with 12 bases between. This CDR3 is CASSARDRSTDTQYF. As DNA, the CDR3 is TGTGCCAGCAGCGCCCGGGACCGCAGCACAGATACGCAGTATTTT.

DNA of the CDR3: TGTGCCAGCAGTGAATCAACGGGGGTTGGCTACACCTTC. Protein: CASSESTGVGYTF. The chain has TRBV2 and TRBJ1-2, with D possibly being TRBD1 (5 bases). Germline V gene lookup returns CDR1 SNHLY and CDR2 FYNNEI. Trimming left V 2 bases short and J 7 bases short, with 11 bases between. The CDR3 is 13 residues long.

This chain uses TRBV27 with TRBJ1-2; 9 positions match TRBD1. Germline CDR1 and CDR2: MNHEY and SMNVEV (reference sequence). The CDR3 length is 14 residues. V was clipped by 3 bases and J by 8 bases; unmatched bases: 7. For the CDR3, the DNA is TGTGCCAGCAGTTTTGGGACAGGGTCTAGCGGCTACACCTTC. Its translation is CASSFGTGSSGYTF.

The sample holds a few counts of this clone. J is TRBJ1-2 and V is TRBV2, with D tentatively TRBD1 (6 bases). CDR1 is SNHLY, CDR2 FYNNEI, per germline. The CDR3 loop spans 13 amino acids. Trimming left V 11 bases short and J 6 bases short, with 19 bases between. The DNA for the CDR3 is TGTGCCCTCACGGCCCGTACAGGGAATGGCTACACCTTC. Protein sequence: CALTARTGNGYTF.

Note on this clone: In the same sample, other DNA sequences code for this CDR3. The rearrangement uses TRBV27 and TRBJ2-1, with a weak D call TRBD2 (5 bases). This CDR3 spans 15 amino acids. Per germline, CDR1 MNHEY and CDR2 SMNVEV (reference sequence). Trimming took 0 bases from V and 1 from J, leaving 7 bases between them. CDR3 amino acids: CASSLSGSSYNEQFF. CDR3 DNA: TGTGCCAGCAGTTTATCAGGGAGTTCCTACAATGAGCAGTTCTTC.

The J gene is TRBJ1-1, the V gene TRBV30; the match to TRBD1 covers 10 bases. This CDR3 has 16 residues. After removal of 3 bases from V and 1 base from J, the junction contained 8 bases not matched to a gene. The germline V gene has CDR1 GTSNPN and CDR2 SVGIG (reference sequence). CDR3 DNA: TGTGCCTGGAGGACAGGGGGCGGCCCGTGGAACACTGAAGCTTTCTTT. It specifies CAWRTGGGPWNTEAFF.

Remarks on this clone: The identical CDR3 is also encoded by other nucleotide sequences in the sample. The chain carries TRBV7-9 and TRBJ2-1; D is perhaps TRBD2 (5 bases). This CDR3 has 13 residues. Germline CDR1 SEHNR, CDR2 FQNEAQ (reference sequence). The V and J ends lost 5 bases and 6 bases respectively, with 11 bases between them. The DNA of the CDR3 is TGTGCCAGCAGCCTCGGACTTCTCAATGAGCAGTTCTTC. Translation gives CASSLGLLNEQFF.

The rearrangement uses TRBV7-9 and TRBJ2-6; 8 bases are shared with TRBD1. The J segment lost 2 bases and the V segment lost 6 bases, leaving 6 bases of the junction unmatched. Germline V gives CDR1 SEHNR, CDR2 FQNEAQ (reference sequence). The CDR3 contains 16 residues. The CDR3 reads CASRQDRGTGANVLTF. The CDR3 nucleotides read TGTGCCAGCAGACAAGACAGGGGAACTGGGGCCAACGTCCTGACTTTC.